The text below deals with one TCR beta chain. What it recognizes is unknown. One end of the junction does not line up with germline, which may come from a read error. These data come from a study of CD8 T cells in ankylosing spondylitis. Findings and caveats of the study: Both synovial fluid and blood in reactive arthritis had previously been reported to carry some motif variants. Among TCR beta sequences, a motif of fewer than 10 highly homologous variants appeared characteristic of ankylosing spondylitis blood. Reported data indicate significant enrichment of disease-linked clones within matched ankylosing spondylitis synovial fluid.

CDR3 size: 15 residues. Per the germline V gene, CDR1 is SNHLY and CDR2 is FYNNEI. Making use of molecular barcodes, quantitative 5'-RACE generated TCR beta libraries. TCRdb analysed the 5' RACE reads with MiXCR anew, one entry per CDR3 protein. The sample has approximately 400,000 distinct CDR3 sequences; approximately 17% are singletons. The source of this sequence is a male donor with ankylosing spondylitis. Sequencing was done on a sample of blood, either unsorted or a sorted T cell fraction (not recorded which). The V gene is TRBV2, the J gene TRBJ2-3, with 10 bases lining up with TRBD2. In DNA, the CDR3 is TGTGACAGCAGTGGTCTAGCGGGGGCCGGGGATACGCAGTATTTT. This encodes CDSSGLAGAGDTQYF.